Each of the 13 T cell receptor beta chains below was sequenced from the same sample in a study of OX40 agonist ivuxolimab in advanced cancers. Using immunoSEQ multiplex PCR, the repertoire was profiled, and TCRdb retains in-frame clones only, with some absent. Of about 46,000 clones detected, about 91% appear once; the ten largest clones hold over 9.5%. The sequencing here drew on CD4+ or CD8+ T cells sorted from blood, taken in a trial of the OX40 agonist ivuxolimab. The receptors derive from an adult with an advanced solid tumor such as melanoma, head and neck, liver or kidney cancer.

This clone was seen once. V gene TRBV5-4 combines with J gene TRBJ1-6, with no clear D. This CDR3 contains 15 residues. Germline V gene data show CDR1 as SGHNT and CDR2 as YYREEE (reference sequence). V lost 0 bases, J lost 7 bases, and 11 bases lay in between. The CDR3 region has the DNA TGTGCCAGCAGCTTGGAAAGGGCCCCAAATTCACCCCTCCACTTT. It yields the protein CASSLERAPNSPLHF.

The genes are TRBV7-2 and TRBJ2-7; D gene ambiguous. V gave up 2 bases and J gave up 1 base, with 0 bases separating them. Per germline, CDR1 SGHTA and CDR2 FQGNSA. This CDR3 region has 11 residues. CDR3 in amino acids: CASSLSYEQYF. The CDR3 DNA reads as TGTGCCAGCAGCTTATCCTACGAGCAGTACTTC.

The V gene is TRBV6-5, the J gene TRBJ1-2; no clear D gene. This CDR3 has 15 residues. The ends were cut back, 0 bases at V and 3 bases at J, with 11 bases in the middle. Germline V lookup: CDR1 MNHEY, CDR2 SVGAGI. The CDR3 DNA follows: TGTGCCAGCAGTTACTCGGGCAGTAACCACTATGGCTACACCTTC. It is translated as CASSYSGSNHYGYTF.

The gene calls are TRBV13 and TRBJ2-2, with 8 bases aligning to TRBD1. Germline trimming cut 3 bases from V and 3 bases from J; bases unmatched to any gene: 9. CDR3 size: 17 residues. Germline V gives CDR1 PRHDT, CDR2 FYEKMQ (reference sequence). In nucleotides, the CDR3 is TGTGCCAGCAGCTTGGGACAGGAGGCGGAGTACACCGGGGAGCTGTTTTTT. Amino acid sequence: CASSLGQEAEYTGELFF.

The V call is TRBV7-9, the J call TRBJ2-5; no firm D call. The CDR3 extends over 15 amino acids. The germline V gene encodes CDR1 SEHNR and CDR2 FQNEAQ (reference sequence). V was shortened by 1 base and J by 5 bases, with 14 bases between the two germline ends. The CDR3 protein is CASSLGLYIQETQYF. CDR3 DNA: TGTGCCAGCAGCTTAGGATTGTACATCCAGGAGACCCAGTACTTC.

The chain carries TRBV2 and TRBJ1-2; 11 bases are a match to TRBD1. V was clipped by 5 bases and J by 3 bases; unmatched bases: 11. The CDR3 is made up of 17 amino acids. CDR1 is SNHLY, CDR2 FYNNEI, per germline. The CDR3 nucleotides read TGTGCCAGCAGTTTAGGGACAGGGGGGCCATTAGACTATGGCTACACCTTC. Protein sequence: CASSLGTGGPLDYGYTF.

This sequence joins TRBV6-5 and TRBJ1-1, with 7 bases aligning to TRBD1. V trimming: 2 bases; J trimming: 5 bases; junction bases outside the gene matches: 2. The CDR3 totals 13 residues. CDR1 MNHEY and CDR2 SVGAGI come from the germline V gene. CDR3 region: CASSYAGGTEAFF. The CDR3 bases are TGTGCCAGCAGTTACGCAGGGGGGACTGAAGCTTTCTTT.

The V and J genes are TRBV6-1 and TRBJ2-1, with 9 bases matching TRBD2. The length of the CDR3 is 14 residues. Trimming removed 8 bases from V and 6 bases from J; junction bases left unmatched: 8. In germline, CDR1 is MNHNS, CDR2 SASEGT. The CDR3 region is CASRAGGPGNEQFF. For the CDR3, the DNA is TGTGCCAGCCGGGCGGGAGGGCCCGGCAATGAGCAGTTCTTC.

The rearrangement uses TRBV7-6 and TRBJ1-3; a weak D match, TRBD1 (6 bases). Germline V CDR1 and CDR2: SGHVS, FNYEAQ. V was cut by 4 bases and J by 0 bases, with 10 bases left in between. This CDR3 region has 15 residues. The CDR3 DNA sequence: TGTGCCAGCAGCTCCAGGGGCGGCTCTGGAAACACCATATATTTT. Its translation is CASSSRGGSGNTIYF. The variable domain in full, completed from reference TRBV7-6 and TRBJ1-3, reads GAGVSQSPRYKVTKRGQDVALRCDPISGHVSLYWYRQALGQGPEFLTYFNYEAQQDKSGLPNDRFSAERPEGSISTLTIQRTEQRDSAMYRCASSSRGGSGNTIYFGEGSWLTVV.

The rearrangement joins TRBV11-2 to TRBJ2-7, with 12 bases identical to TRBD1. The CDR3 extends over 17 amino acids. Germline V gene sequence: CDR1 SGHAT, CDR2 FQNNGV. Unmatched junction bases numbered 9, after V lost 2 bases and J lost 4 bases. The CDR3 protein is CASSLRPGQGAMYEQYF. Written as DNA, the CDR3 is TGTGCCAGCAGCTTAAGACCGGGACAGGGGGCAATGTACGAGCAGTACTTC.

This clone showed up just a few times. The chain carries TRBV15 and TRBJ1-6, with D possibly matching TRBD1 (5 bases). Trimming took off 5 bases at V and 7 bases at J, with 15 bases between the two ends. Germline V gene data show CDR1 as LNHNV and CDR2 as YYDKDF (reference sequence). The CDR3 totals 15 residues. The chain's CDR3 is CATSASGTRNSPLHF. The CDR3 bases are TGTGCCACCAGCGCAAGCGGGACTAGGAATTCACCCCTCCACTTT.

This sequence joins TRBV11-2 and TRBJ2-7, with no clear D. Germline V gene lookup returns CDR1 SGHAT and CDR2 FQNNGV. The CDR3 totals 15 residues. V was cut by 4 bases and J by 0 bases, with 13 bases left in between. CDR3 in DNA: TGTGCCAGCAGCTCCCACCGCAGGAGCTCCTACGAGCAGTACTTC. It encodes CASSSHRRSSYEQYF.

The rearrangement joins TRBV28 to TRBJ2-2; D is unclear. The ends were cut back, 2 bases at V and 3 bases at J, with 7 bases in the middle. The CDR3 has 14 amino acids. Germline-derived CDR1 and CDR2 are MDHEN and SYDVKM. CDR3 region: CASSLKGYTGELFF. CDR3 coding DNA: TGTGCCAGCAGTTTAAAAGGGTACACCGGGGAGCTGTTTTTT. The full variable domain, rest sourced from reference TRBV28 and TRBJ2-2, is DVKVTQSSRYLVKRTGEKVFLECVQDMDHENMFWYRQDPGLGLRLIYFSYDVKMKEKGDIPEGYSVSREKKERFSLILESASTNQTSMYLCASSLKGYTGELFFGEGSRLTVL.